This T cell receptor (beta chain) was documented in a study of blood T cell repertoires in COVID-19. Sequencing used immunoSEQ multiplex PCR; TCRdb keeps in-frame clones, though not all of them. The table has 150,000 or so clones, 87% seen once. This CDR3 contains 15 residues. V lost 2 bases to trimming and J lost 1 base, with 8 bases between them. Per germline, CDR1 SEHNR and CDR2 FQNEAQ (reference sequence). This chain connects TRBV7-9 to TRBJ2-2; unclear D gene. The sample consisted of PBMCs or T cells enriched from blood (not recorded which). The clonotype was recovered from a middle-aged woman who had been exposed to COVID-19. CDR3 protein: CASSLKAGNTGELFF. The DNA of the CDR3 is TGTGCCAGCAGCTTAAAGGCAGGGAACACCGGGGAGCTGTTTTTT.